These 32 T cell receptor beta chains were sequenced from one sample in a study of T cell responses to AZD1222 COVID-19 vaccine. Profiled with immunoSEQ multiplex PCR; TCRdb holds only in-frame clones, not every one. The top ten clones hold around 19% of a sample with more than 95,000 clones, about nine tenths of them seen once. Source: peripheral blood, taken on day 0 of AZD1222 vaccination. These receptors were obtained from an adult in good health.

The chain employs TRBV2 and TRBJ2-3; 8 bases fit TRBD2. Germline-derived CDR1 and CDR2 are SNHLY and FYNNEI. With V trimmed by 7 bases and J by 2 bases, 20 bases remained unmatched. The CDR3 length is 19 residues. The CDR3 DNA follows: TGTGCCAGCACCCGTTGGCTGAGCGGGGGTCCTTATAACACAGATACGCAGTATTTT. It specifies CASTRWLSGGPYNTDTQYF. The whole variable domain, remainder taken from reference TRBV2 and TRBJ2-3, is EPEVTQTPSHQVTQMGQEVILRCVPISNHLYFYWYRQILGQKVEFLVSFYNNEISEKSEIFDDQFSVERPDGSNFTLKIRSTKLEDSAMYFCASTRWLSGGPYNTDTQYFGPGTRLTVL.

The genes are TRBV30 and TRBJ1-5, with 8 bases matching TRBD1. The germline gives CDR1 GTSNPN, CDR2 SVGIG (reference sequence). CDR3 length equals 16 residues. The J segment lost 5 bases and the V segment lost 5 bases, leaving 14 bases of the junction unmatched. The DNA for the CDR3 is TGTGCCTGGGGCTTTCGAGGACAGGGAAGATATCAGCCCCAGCATTTT. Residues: CAWGFRGQGRYQPQHF.

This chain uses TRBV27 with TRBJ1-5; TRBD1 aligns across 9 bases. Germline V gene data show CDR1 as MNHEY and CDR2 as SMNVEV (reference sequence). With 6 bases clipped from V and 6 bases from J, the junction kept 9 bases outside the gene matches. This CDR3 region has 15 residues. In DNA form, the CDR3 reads TGTGCCAGCAGGTGGACAGGGGAGGTTGGTCAGCCCCAGCATTTT. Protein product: CASRWTGEVGQPQHF.

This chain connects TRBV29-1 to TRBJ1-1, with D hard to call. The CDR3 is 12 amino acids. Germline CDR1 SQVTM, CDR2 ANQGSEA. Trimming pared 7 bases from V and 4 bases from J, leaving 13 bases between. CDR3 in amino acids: CSAGVTVTEAFF. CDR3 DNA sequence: TGCAGCGCCGGAGTTACGGTCACTGAAGCTTTCTTT.

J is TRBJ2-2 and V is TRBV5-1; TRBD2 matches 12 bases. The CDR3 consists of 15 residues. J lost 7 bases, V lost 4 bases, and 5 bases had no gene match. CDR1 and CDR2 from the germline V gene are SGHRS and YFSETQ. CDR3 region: CASSRTSGKDGELFF. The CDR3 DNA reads TGCGCCAGCAGCAGGACTAGCGGGAAGGACGGGGAGCTGTTTTTT.

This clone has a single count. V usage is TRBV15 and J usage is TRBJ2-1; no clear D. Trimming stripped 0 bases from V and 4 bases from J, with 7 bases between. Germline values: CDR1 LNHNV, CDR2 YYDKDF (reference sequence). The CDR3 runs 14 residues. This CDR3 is CATSRDQQYNEQFF. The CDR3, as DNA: TGTGCCACCAGCAGAGATCAACAGTACAATGAGCAGTTCTTC.

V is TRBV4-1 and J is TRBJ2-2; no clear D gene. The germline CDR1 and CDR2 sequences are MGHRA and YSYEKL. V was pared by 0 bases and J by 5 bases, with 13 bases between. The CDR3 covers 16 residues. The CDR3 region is CASSQEEVARTGELFF. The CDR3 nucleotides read TGCGCCAGCAGCCAAGAGGAAGTGGCTCGGACCGGGGAGCTGTTTTTT.

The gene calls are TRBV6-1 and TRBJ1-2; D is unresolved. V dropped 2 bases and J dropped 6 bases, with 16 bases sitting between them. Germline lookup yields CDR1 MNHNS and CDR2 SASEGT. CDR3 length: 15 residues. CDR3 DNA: TGTGCCAGCAGTGAATGGCAAGGGATAGTGGATGGCTACACCTTC. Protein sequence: CASSEWQGIVDGYTF.

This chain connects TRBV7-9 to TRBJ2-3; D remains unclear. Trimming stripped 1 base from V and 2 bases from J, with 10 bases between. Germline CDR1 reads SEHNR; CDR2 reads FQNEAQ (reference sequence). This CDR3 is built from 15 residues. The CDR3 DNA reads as TGTGCCAGCAGCTTAGGCTGGGCAGACACAGATACGCAGTATTTT. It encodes CASSLGWADTDTQYF.

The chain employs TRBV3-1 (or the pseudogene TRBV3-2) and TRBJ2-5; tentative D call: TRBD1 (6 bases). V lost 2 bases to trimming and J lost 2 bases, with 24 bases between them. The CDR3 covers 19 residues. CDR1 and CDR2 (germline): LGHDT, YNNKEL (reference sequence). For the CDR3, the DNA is TGTGCCAGCAGCCAACCCCTGGCCTCCAAAGGGGGATATCAAGAGACCCAGTACTTC. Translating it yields CASSQPLASKGGYQETQYF.

The CDR3 DNA sequence: TGTGCCAGCAGGACTAGTTGGGGTGATTCGACCCAGTACTTC. Protein: CASRTSWGDSTQYF. The genes are TRBV2 and TRBJ2-5; D is possibly TRBD2 (6 bases). The length of the CDR3 is 14 residues. Per the germline V gene, CDR1 is SNHLY and CDR2 is FYNNEI. V dropped 6 bases and J dropped 7 bases, with 18 bases sitting between them.

In DNA form, the CDR3 reads TGTGCCAGCAGTTTAAGAGGCGGCTACACCTTC. This encodes CASSLRGGYTF. V gene TRBV12-3 or TRBV12-4 combines with J gene TRBJ1-2; no clear D gene. The CDR3 loop spans 11 amino acids. Trimming removed 2 bases from V and 8 bases from J, with 6 bases in between.

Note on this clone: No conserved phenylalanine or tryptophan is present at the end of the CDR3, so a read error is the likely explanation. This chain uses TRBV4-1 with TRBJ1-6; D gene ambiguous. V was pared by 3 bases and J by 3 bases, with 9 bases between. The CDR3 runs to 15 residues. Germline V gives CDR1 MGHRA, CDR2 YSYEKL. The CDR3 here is CASSQNLIYNSPLHL. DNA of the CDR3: TGCGCCAGCAGCCAGAATCTTATCTATAATTCACCCCTCCACCTT.

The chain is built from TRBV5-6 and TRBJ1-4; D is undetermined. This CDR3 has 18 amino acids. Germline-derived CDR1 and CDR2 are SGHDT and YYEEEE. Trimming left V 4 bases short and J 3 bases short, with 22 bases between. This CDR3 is CASSVYSTPPRPNEKLFF. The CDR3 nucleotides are TGTGCCAGCAGCGTCTATTCGACACCCCCACGACCTAATGAAAAACTGTTTTTT.

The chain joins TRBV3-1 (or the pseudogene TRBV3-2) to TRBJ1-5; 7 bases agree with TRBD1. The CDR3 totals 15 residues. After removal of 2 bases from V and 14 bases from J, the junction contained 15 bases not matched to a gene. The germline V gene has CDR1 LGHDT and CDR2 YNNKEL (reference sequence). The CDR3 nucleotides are TGTGCCAGCAGCCAAACAGGGGCTGCCTCCTTACCTAAGCATTTT. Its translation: CASSQTGAASLPKHF.

The CDR3 bases are TGTGCCAGTAGTCCAGGACAGGCCGGTCAGCCCCAGCATTTT. Amino acids: CASSPGQAGQPQHF. The V and J genes are TRBV19 and TRBJ1-5; 7 bases line up with TRBD1. CDR3 length equals 14 residues. The junction had 7 bases not matched to a gene; V was cut back by 5 bases and J by 6 bases. The germline V gene has CDR1 LNHDA and CDR2 SQIVND (reference sequence). The full variable domain, completed using reference TRBV19 and TRBJ1-5, is DGGITQSPKYLFRKEGQNVTLSCEQNLNHDAMYWYRQDPGQGLRLIYYSQIVNDFQKGDIAEGYSVSREKKESFPLTVTSAQKNPTAFYLCASSPGQAGQPQHFGDGTRLSIL.

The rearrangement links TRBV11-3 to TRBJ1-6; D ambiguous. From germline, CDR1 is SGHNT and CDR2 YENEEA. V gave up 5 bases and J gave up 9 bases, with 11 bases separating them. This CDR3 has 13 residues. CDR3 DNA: TGTGCCAGCAGCCTGTCCAGGATTTCACCCCTCCACTTT. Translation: CASSLSRISPLHF.

The CDR3 sequence: CASSIDKGREQYF. The CDR3, as DNA: TGTGCCAGTAGTATAGACAAGGGGCGCGAGCAGTACTTC. The chain uses TRBV19 and TRBJ2-7; a possible D gene is TRBD1 (5 bases). V was shortened by 0 bases and J by 6 bases, with 9 bases between the two germline ends. Germline CDR1 is LNHDA and CDR2 is SQIVND (reference sequence). The CDR3 covers 13 residues. The whole variable domain, filled in from reference TRBV19 and TRBJ2-7, reads DGGITQSPKYLFRKEGQNVTLSCEQNLNHDAMYWYRQDPGQGLRLIYYSQIVNDFQKGDIAEGYSVSREKKESFPLTVTSAQKNPTAFYLCASSIDKGREQYFGPGTRLTVT.

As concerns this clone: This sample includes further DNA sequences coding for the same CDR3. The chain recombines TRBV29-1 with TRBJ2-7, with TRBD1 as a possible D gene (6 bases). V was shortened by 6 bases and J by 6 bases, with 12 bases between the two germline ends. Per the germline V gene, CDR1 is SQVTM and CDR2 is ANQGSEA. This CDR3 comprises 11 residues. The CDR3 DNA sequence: TGCAGCGTACCACAGGGCGGCGAGCAGTACTTC. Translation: CSVPQGGEQYF.

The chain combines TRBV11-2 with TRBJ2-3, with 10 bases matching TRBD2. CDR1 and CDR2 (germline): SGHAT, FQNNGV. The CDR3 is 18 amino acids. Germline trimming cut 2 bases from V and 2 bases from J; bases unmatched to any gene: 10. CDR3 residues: CASSLTRLAGPFTDTQYF. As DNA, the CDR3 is TGTGCCAGCAGCTTAACCCGACTAGCGGGCCCCTTCACAGATACGCAGTATTTT.

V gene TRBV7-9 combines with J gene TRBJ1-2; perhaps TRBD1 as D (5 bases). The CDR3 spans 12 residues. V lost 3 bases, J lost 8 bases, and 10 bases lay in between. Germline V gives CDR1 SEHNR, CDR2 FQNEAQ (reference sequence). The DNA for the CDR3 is TGTGCCAGCAGCTTCCAGGGTAGGGGCTACACCTTC. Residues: CASSFQGRGYTF.

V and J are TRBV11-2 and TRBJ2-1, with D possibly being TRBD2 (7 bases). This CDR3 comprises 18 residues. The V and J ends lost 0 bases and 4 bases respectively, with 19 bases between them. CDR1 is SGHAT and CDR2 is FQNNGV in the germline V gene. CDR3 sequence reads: CASSLEGAGAGRYNEQFF. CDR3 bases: TGTGCCAGCAGCTTAGAGGGGGCGGGGGCAGGGAGATACAATGAGCAGTTCTTC. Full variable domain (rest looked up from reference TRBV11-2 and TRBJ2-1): EAGVAQSPRYKIIEKRQSVAFWCNPISGHATLYWYQQILGQGPKLLIQFQNNGVVDDSQLPKDRFSAERLKGVDSTLKIQPAKLEDSAVYLCASSLEGAGAGRYNEQFFGPGTRLTVL.

The CDR3 sequence is CASSLDLLNTEAFF. CDR3 DNA sequence: TGTGCCAGCAGCTTAGACTTGTTGAACACTGAAGCTTTCTTT. The genes are TRBV7-9 and TRBJ1-1; D remains ambiguous. Germline V gene lookup returns CDR1 SEHNR and CDR2 FQNEAQ (reference sequence). The CDR3 has 14 amino acids. V lost 1 base, J lost 0 bases, and 6 bases lay in between.

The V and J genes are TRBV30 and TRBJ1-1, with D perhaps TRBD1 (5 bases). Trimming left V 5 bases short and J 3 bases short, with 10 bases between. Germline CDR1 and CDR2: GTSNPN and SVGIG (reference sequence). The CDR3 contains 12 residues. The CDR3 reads CAWAGGYTEAFF. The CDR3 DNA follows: TGTGCCTGGGCGGGGGGTTACACTGAAGCTTTCTTT.

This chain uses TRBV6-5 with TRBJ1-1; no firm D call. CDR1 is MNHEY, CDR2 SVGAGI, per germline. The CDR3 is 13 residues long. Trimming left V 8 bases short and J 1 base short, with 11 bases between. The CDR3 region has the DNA TGTGCCAGCGGGAGGGCCGGGAACACTGAAGCTTTCTTT. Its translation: CASGRAGNTEAFF.

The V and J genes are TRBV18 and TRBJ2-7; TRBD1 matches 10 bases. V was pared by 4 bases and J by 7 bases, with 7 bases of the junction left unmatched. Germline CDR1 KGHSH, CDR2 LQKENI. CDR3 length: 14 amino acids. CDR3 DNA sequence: TGTGCCAGCTCACAGGGGACAGGGGCGTGGGAGCAGTACTTC. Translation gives CASSQGTGAWEQYF.

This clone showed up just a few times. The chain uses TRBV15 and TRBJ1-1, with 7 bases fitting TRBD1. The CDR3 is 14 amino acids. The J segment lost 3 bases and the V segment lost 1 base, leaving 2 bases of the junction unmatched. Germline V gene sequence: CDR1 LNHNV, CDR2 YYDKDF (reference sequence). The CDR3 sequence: CATSRAQGDTEAFF. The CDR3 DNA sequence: TGTGCCACCAGCAGAGCGCAGGGGGACACTGAAGCTTTCTTT.

The CDR3 loop is CASSLRGQGNSPLHF. The DNA for the CDR3 is TGTGCCAGCAGCTTGAGGGGACAGGGGAATTCACCCCTCCACTTT. The V call is TRBV5-6, the J call TRBJ1-6; 10 nucleotides align to TRBD1. This CDR3 is built from 15 residues. Unmatched junction bases numbered 2, after V lost 1 base and J lost 7 bases. The germline gives CDR1 SGHDT, CDR2 YYEEEE.

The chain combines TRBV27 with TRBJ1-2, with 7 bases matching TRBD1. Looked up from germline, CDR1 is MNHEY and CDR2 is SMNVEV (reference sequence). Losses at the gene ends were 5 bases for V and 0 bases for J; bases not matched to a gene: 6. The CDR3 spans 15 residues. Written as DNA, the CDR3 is TGTGCCAGCAGTGCAGGGGGGGCCTCTAACTATGGCTACACCTTC. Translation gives CASSAGGASNYGYTF.

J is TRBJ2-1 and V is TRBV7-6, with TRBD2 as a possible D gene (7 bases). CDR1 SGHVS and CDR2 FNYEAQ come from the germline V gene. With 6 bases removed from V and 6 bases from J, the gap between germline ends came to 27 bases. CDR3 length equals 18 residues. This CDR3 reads CASRSGGDTSEPFNEQFF. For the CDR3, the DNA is TGTGCCAGCAGGAGTGGGGGGGACACTTCGGAACCTTTCAATGAGCAGTTCTTC.

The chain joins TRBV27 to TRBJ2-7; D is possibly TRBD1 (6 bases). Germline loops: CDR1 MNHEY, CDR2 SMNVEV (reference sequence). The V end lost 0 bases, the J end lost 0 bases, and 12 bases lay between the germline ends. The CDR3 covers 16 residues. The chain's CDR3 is CASSLSINRDSYEQYF. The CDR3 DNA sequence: TGTGCCAGCAGTTTATCGATAAACAGGGACTCCTACGAGCAGTACTTC.

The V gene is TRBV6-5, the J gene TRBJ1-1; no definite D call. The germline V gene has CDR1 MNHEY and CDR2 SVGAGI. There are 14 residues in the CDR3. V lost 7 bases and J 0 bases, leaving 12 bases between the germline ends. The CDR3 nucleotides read TGTGCCAGCAACAGAGTGATTTTGAACACTGAAGCTTTCTTT. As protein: CASNRVILNTEAFF.